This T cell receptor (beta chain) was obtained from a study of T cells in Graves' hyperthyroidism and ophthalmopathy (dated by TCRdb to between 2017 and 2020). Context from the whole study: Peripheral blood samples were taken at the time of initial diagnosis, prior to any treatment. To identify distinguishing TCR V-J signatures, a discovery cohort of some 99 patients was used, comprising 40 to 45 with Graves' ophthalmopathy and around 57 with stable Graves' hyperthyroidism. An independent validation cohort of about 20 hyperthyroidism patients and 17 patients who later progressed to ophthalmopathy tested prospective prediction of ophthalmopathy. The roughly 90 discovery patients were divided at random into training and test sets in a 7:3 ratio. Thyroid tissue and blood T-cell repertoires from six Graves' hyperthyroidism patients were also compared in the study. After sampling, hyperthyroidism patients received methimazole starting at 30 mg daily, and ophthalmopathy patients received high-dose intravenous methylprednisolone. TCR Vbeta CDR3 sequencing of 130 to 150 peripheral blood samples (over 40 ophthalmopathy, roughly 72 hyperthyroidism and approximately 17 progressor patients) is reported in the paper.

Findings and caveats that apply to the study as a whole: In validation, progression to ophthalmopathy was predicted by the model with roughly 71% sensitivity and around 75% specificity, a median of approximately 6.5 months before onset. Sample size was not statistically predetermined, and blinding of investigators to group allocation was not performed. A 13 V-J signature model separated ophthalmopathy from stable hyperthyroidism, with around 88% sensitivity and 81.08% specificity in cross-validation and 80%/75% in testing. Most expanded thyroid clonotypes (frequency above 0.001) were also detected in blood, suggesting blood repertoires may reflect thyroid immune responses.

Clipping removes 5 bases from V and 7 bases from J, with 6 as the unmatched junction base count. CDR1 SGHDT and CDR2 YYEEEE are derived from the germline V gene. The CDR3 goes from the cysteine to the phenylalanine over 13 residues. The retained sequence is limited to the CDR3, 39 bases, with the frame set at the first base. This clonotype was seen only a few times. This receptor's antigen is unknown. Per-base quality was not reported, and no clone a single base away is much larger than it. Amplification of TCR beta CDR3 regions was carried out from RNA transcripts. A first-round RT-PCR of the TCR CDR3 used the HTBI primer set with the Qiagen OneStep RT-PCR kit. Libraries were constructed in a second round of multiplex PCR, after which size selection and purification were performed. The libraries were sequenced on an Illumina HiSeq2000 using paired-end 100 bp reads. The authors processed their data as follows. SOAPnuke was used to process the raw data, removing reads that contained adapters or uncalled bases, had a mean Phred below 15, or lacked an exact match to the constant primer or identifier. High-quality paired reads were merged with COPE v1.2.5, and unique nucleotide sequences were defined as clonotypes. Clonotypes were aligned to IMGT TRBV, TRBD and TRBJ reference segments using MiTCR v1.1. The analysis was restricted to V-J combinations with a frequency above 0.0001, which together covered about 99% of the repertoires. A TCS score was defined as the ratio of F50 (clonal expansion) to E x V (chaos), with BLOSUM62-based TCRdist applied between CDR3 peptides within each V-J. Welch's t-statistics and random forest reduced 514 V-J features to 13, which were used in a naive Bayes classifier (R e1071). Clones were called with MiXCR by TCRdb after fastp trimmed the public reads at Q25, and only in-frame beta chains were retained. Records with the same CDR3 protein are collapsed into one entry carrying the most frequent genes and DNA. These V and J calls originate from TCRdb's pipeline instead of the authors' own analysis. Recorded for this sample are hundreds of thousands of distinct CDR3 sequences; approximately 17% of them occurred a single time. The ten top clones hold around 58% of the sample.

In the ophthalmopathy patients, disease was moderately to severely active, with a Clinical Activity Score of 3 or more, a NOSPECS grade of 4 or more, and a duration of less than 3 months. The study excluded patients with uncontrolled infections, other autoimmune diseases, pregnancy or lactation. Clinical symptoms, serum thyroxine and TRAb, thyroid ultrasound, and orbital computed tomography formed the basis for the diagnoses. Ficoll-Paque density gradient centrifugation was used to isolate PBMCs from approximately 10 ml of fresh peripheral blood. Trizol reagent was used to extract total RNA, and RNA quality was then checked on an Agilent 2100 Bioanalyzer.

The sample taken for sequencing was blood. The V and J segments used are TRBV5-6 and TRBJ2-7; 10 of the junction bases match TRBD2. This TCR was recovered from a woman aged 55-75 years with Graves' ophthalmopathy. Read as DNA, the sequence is TGTGCCAGCAGAGCTAGCGGGGGATTGGAGCAGTACTTC. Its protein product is CASRASGGLEQYF.